The 24 T cell receptor beta chains given below trace back to one sample, sequenced in a study of blood T cell repertoires in COVID-19. Here immunoSEQ multiplex PCR was the method, and the copy in TCRdb shows in-frame clones only, minus some. This sample has 200,000 or so clones; more than 80% occur once, and the top ten carry 12%. Sequenced input: peripheral blood. These receptors were obtained from a woman older than 75 with COVID-19, enrolled during active disease.

The chain joins TRBV25-1 to TRBJ1-3; TRBD1 might be the D (6 bases). CDR3 length equals 14 residues. Trimming removed 6 bases from V and 1 base from J, with 10 bases in between. In germline, CDR1 is MGHDK, CDR2 SYGVNS. As DNA, the CDR3 is TGTGCCAGCAGGCCAACAGGGTCTGGAAACACCATATATTTT. Its translation is CASRPTGSGNTIYF.

This sequence joins TRBV2 and TRBJ1-3; D gene uncertain. This CDR3 has 15 residues. The V end lost 5 bases, the J end lost 1 base, and 12 bases lay between the germline ends. Germline V gene lookup returns CDR1 SNHLY and CDR2 FYNNEI. CDR3 loop: CASSTDAGSGNTIYF. CDR3 nucleotide sequence: TGTGCCAGCAGTACCGACGCGGGTTCTGGAAACACCATATATTTT.

This chain joins TRBV24-1 and TRBJ2-5; 10 positions agree with TRBD1. Trimming cost V 3 bases and J 3 bases; bases outside gene matches: 6. Germline loops: CDR1 KGHDR, CDR2 SFDVKD. The CDR3 has 16 amino acids. CDR3 residues: CATSDAGTGEKETQYF. Here the CDR3 DNA reads TGTGCCACCAGTGATGCCGGGACAGGGGAAAAAGAGACCCAGTACTTC.

V usage is TRBV19 and J usage is TRBJ2-1, with TRBD2 matching 9 bases. The CDR3 sequence is 15 residues long. In germline, CDR1 is LNHDA, CDR2 SQIVND (reference sequence). V was pared by 3 bases and J by 4 bases, with 4 bases of the junction left unmatched. The CDR3 coding sequence is TGTGCCAGTAGTATGCGGGGGGGGTCTTACAATGAGCAGTTCTTC. Protein: CASSMRGGSYNEQFF.

This clone was seen more than once but under ten times. This chain uses TRBV5-1 with TRBJ2-3, with D tentatively TRBD2 (5 bases). Germline loops: CDR1 SGHRS, CDR2 YFSETQ. CDR3 length equals 15 residues. Deletions cut 0 bases from V and 4 bases from J, with 12 bases between. The CDR3 DNA follows: TGCGCCAGCAGCTTGGCCGGGGTTCGGGCAGATACGCAGTATTTT. As protein: CASSLAGVRADTQYF.

This clone was seen more than once but under ten times. The gene calls are TRBV30 and TRBJ1-2, with 10 bases aligning to TRBD1. The CDR3 has 14 amino acids. In germline, CDR1 is GTSNPN, CDR2 SVGIG (reference sequence). Losses at the gene ends were 0 bases for V and 7 bases for J; bases not matched to a gene: 5. In DNA, the CDR3 is TGTGCCTGGAGTGTACGACAGGGGGCGAGTGGCTACACCTTC. The encoded protein is CAWSVRQGASGYTF.

The genes are TRBV5-1 and TRBJ1-2, with a tentative D call TRBD1 (5 bases). The germline CDR1 and CDR2 sequences are SGHRS and YFSETQ. The CDR3 runs 14 residues. The V gene lost 0 bases and the J gene lost 5 bases, with 11 bases spanning the gap. The chain's CDR3 is CASSLDARAYGYTF. CDR3 nucleotide sequence: TGCGCCAGCAGCTTGGATGCCAGGGCATATGGCTACACCTTC.

This chain links TRBV28 with TRBJ1-5; 8 bases are shared with TRBD1. Germline CDR1 is MDHEN and CDR2 is SYDVKM. The trim removed 3 bases at V and 7 bases at J, leaving 8 bases unmatched. CDR3 length: 15 amino acids. CDR3 sequence (DNA): TGTGCCAGCAGTTTCCCGGACAGGGTCCGGCAGCCCCAGCATTTT. Translating it yields CASSFPDRVRQPQHF. Full variable domain (rest looked up from reference TRBV28 and TRBJ1-5): DVKVTQSSRYLVKRTGEKVFLECVQDMDHENMFWYRQDPGLGLRLIYFSYDVKMKEKGDIPEGYSVSREKKERFSLILESASTNQTSMYLCASSFPDRVRQPQHFGDGTRLSIL.

This chain connects TRBV19 to TRBJ1-2; 10 bases agree with TRBD1. V shed 6 bases, J shed 2 bases, and the junction held 3 bases outside the gene matches. The CDR3 is 14 residues long. From germline, CDR1 is LNHDA and CDR2 SQIVND (reference sequence). CDR3 nucleotide sequence: TGTGCCAGTAGCCGGGACAGGGGAAACTATGGCTACACCTTC. Translating it yields CASSRDRGNYGYTF. The full variable domain, with the rest looked up from reference TRBV19 and TRBJ1-2, is DGGITQSPKYLFRKEGQNVTLSCEQNLNHDAMYWYRQDPGQGLRLIYYSQIVNDFQKGDIAEGYSVSREKKESFPLTVTSAQKNPTAFYLCASSRDRGNYGYTFGSGTRLTVV.

The chain uses TRBV4-1 and TRBJ2-2, with D possibly being TRBD1 (6 bases). Germline CDR1 and CDR2: MGHRA and YSYEKL. The germline V and J ends were trimmed by 3 bases and 6 bases, with 11 bases remaining between them. CDR3 length equals 14 residues. CDR3 nucleotide sequence: TGCGCCAGCAGCCATTACAGGGCGGCCGGGGAGCTGTTTTTT. This translates into CASSHYRAAGELFF.

The rearrangement uses TRBV11-3 and TRBJ2-2, with 13 positions matching TRBD2. Looked up from germline, CDR1 is SGHNT and CDR2 is YENEEA. This CDR3 has 19 residues. Germline trimming cut 5 bases from V and 0 bases from J; bases unmatched to any gene: 9. The CDR3 coding sequence is TGTGCCAGCAGCCGTCGACTAGCGGGGGGAAGTACGAACACCGGGGAGCTGTTTTTT. Protein: CASSRRLAGGSTNTGELFF.

The chain recombines TRBV9 with TRBJ2-3, with 11 bases matching TRBD2. The germline V gene has CDR1 SGDLS and CDR2 YYNGEE. V shed 2 bases, J shed 1 base, and the junction held 3 bases outside the gene matches. The CDR3 consists of 16 residues. The CDR3 DNA sequence: TGTGCCAGCAGCGTTTCGGGACTAGCGGGCACAGATACGCAGTATTTT. This gives the protein CASSVSGLAGTDTQYF.

The chain recombines TRBV11-3 with TRBJ2-5; 13 nucleotides align to TRBD2. V gave up 5 bases and J gave up 1 base; unmatched junction bases: 4. This CDR3 has 16 amino acids. Looked up from germline, CDR1 is SGHNT and CDR2 is YENEEA. Here the CDR3 reads CASSPRTSGGQETQYF. CDR3 nucleotide sequence: TGTGCCAGCAGCCCCCGGACTAGCGGGGGCCAAGAGACCCAGTACTTC.

The chain employs TRBV5-1 and TRBJ2-3; D may be TRBD1 (5 bases). There are 15 residues in the CDR3. V shed 2 bases and J shed 3 bases, with 13 bases lying between them. Looked up from germline, CDR1 is SGHRS and CDR2 is YFSETQ. The CDR3 reads CASSLRRQGTDTQYF. CDR3 nucleotides: TGCGCCAGCAGCTTAAGACGGCAGGGAACAGATACGCAGTATTTT.

The chain has TRBV30 and TRBJ1-2; D not resolved. From germline, CDR1 is GTSNPN and CDR2 SVGIG (reference sequence). The V end was cut by 7 bases, the J end by 5 bases, with 8 bases between. There are 10 residues in the CDR3. CDR3 sequence: CAFRVYGYTF. The DNA for the CDR3 is TGTGCCTTCCGGGTATATGGCTACACCTTC.

The chain joins TRBV24-1 to TRBJ1-2; 9 bases fit TRBD1. The V segment lost 3 bases and the J segment 8 bases; nucleotides outside the gene matches: 6. The CDR3 runs 14 residues. Germline V CDR1 and CDR2: KGHDR, SFDVKD. CDR3: CATSDADRGGGYTF. As DNA, the CDR3 is TGTGCCACCAGTGATGCGGACAGGGGAGGAGGCTACACCTTC.

In this sample, this clone turned up a few times. The chain combines TRBV27 with TRBJ1-5, with a tentative D call TRBD1 (6 bases). This CDR3 has 15 residues. Germline values: CDR1 MNHEY, CDR2 SMNVEV (reference sequence). Between the trimmed V and J ends, which lost 6 bases and 0 bases, there was a span of 12 bases. The DNA for the CDR3 is TGTGCCAGCAGCCCCGGGACACTTAGCAATCAGCCCCAGCATTTT. This translates into CASSPGTLSNQPQHF.

This clone was recorded only once. This chain connects TRBV15 to TRBJ1-5, with TRBD1 matching 9 bases. The ends lost 5 bases at V and 7 bases at J; junction bases unmatched: 6. The CDR3 length is 14 residues. From germline, CDR1 is LNHNV and CDR2 YYDKDF (reference sequence). The DNA of the CDR3 is TGTGCCACCAGCCTTAACAGGGGGCTCCAGCCCCAGCATTTT. Protein product: CATSLNRGLQPQHF.

About this clone itself: In the same sample, other DNA sequences code for this CDR3. The V call is TRBV3-1 (or the pseudogene TRBV3-2), the J call TRBJ2-7; 10 bases match TRBD1. From germline, CDR1 is LGHDT and CDR2 YNNKEL (reference sequence). The V and J ends lost 4 bases and 1 base, in that order; junction bases with no gene match: 4. CDR3 length: 15 residues. The CDR3 DNA reads TGTGCCAGCAGCCCCCGGGACAGGGGTTCCTACGAGCAGTACTTC. This gives the protein CASSPRDRGSYEQYF.

This rearrangement joins TRBV19 to TRBJ2-1, with 8 bases matching TRBD2. V was clipped by 7 bases and J by 1 base; unmatched bases: 12. The germline gives CDR1 LNHDA, CDR2 SQIVND (reference sequence). The CDR3 is 17 residues long. CDR3: CASKIGGVAGSYNEQFF. As DNA, the CDR3 is TGTGCCAGTAAAATCGGGGGGGTAGCGGGTTCCTACAATGAGCAGTTCTTC.

This chain links TRBV7-2 with TRBJ2-5; TRBD2 aligns across 8 bases. Germline CDR1 SGHTA, CDR2 FQGNSA. This CDR3 region has 15 residues. Trimming removed 5 bases from V and 5 bases from J; junction bases left unmatched: 10. CDR3 coding DNA: TGTGCCAGCAGCGTATTAGCGGGGCGTACGGAGACCCAGTACTTC. It translates to CASSVLAGRTETQYF.

This sequence joins TRBV5-4 and TRBJ1-1; 8 bases map to TRBD1. V dropped 3 bases and J dropped 7; count of bases not matched to a gene: 8. Per germline, CDR1 SGHNT and CDR2 YYREEE (reference sequence). This CDR3 contains 14 residues. CDR3 sequence reads: CASSSGGTGLEAFF. The CDR3 nucleotides are TGTGCCAGCAGCTCAGGGGGCACCGGCCTTGAAGCTTTCTTT.

The chain couples TRBV7-9 to TRBJ2-1, with a weak D call TRBD1 (5 bases). Germline values: CDR1 SEHNR, CDR2 FQNEAQ (reference sequence). The V and J ends lost 0 bases and 9 bases respectively, with 15 bases between them. The CDR3 has 15 amino acids. The CDR3 coding sequence is TGTGCCAGCAGCTTAGCGGTGGGGCGCGTCGGTGAGCAGTTCTTC. As protein: CASSLAVGRVGEQFF.

The chain links TRBV5-1 to TRBJ1-1, with a tentative D call TRBD1 (5 bases). Between the trimmed V and J ends, which lost 3 bases and 1 base, there was a span of 13 bases. Germline V gene data show CDR1 as SGHRS and CDR2 as YFSETQ. This CDR3 spans 15 amino acids. The CDR3 reads CASSSGHLTNTEAFF. The CDR3, as DNA: TGCGCCAGCAGCTCCGGACACCTAACGAACACTGAAGCTTTCTTT.